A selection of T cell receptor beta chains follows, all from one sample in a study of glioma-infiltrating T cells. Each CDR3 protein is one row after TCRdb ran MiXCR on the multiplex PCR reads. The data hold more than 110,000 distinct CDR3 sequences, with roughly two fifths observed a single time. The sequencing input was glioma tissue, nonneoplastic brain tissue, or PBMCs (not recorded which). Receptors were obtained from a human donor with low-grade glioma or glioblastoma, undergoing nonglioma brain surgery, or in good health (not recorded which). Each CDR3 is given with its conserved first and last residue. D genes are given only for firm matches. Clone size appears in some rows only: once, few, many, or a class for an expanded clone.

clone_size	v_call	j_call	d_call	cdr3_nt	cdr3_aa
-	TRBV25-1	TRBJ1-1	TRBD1	TGTGCCAGCATCTCACAGGGGGGAACTGAAGCTTTCTTT	CASISQGGTEAFF
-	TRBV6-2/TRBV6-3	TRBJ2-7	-	TGTGCCAGCAACTTCGGCGGGACGAACGAGCAGTACTTC	CASNFGGTNEQYF
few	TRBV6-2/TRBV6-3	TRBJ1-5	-	TGTGCCAGCAGTTACGGGCTGGAGCTCCTCAATCAGCCCCAGCATTTT	CASSYGLELLNQPQHF
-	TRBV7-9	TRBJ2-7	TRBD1	TGTGCCAGCAGCTCCGACAGGGGGAATCCCTACGAGCAGTACTTC	CASSSDRGNPYEQYF
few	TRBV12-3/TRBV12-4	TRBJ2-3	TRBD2	TGTGCCAGCAGTTTACGGCCTAGCGGGAGCACAGATACGCAGTATTTT	CASSLRPSGSTDTQYF
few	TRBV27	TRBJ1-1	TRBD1	TGTGCCAGCAGTACCCGGGACAGGGGGCGATTGAACACTGAAGCTTTCTTT	CASSTRDRGRLNTEAFF
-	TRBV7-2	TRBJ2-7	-	TGTGCCAGCAGCTTAGTGGGGGCGACCTACGAGCAGTACTTC	CASSLVGATYEQYF
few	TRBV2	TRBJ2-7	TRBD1	TGTGCCAGCAGAGGACAGGGCCACGAGCAGTACTTC	CASRGQGHEQYF
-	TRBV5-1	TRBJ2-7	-	TGCGCCAGCAGCTTGGGGGGAGCGGGTTACGAGCAGTACTTC	CASSLGGAGYEQYF
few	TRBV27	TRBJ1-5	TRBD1	TGTGCCAGCAGTTTATGGGGACAGGGTAGCCAGCCCCAGCATTTT	CASSLWGQGSQPQHF
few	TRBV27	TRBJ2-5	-	TGTGCCAGCAGTCCCGGTACGGGGGAGACCCAGTACTTC	CASSPGTGETQYF
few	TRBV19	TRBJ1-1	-	TGTGCCAGTAGTATGGCTCCGGGAGGGGTCAACACTGAAGCTTTCTTT	CASSMAPGGVNTEAFF
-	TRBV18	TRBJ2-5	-	TGTGCCAGCTCACCACCGAAACCCCAAGAGACCCAGTACTTC	CASSPPKPQETQYF
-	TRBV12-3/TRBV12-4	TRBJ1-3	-	TGTGCCAGCAGTTTTGGGGGAGCTGGAAACACCATATATTTT	CASSFGGAGNTIYF
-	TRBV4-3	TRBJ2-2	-	TGCGCCAGCAGCCAAGATCGAATCGGGGAGCTGTTTTTT	CASSQDRIGELFF
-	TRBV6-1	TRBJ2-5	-	TGTGCCAGCAGGGGGGTCCAAGAGACCCAGTACTTC	CASRGVQETQYF
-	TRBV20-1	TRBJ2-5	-	TGCAGTGCTAGCCTTATTGAGACCCAGTGCTTC	CSASLIETQCF
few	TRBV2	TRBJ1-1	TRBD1	TGTGCCAGCAGTGAAGGCGGGACAGGGGCTTCCGAAGCTTTCTTT	CASSEGGTGASEAFF
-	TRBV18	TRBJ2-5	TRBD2	TGTGCCAGCTCACCCGGCGGGGGGGCGAAGACCCAGTACTTC	CASSPGGGAKTQYF
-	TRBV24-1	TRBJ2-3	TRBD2	TGTGCCACCAGTGATAGCGGGGGGGCCGCAGATACGCAGTATTTT	CATSDSGGAADTQYF
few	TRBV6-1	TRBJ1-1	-	TGTGCCAGCAGTAAAAAGGCCTGGACCGGGCTGAACACTGAAGCTTTCTTT	CASSKKAWTGLNTEAFF
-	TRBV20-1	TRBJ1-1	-	TGCAGTGCTATACGGGACACGAACACTGAAGCTTTCTTT	CSAIRDTNTEAFF
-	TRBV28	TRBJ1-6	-	TGTGCCAGCAGTGCGTCGGGGGGGGAACGGTCACCCCTCCACTTT	CASSASGGERSPLHF
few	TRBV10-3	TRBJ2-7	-	TGTGCCATCAGTGAGTCGGGCAGGGGTTACGAGCAGTACTTC	CAISESGRGYEQYF
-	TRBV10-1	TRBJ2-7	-	TGCGCCAGCAGTGAAGGAGGGACAGCGGCCCACGAGCAGTACTTC	CASSEGGTAAHEQYF
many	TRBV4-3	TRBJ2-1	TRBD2	TGCGCCAGCGCACTAGCGGGAGGGTCAGATGAGCAGTTCTTC	CASALAGGSDEQFF
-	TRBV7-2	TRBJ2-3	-	TGTGCCCGCAGCTTAGATAGCGGTTTAGCAGATACGCAGTATTTT	CARSLDSGLADTQYF
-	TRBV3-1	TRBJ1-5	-	TGTGCCAGCAAGGGGGGGAGCAATCAGCCCCAGCATTTT	CASKGGSNQPQHF
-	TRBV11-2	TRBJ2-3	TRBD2	TGTGCCAGCATCTTAAATCTGGCGGGGGGGCGAACAGATACGCAGTATTTT	CASILNLAGGRTDTQYF
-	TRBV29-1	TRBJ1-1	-	TGCAGCTCCAGGTTCCATCCCCAAAACACTGAAGCTTTCTTT	CSSRFHPQNTEAFF
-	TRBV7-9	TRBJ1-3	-	TGTGCCAGCAGCTCCGCCCGGGGGGTAGCGGGAAACACCATATATTTT	CASSSARGVAGNTIYF
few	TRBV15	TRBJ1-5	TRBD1	TGTGCCACCAGCAGAGGGTCGGACAGGGCCCAGCATTTT	CATSRGSDRAQHF
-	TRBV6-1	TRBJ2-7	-	TGTGCCAGCAGGGTACAGGCGACGGTCGTCGAGCAGTACTTC	CASRVQATVVEQYF
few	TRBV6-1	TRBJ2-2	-	TGTGCCAGCAGCGCAGGGGGGGTTGAGACCGGGGAGCTGTTTTTT	CASSAGGVETGELFF
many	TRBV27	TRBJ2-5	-	TGTGCCAGCAGTTTGAGTCGTGTAGAGACCCAGTACTTC	CASSLSRVETQYF
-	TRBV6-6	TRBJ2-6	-	TGTGCCAGCAGTTACCGACTGAACTCTGGGGCCAACGTCCTGACTTTC	CASSYRLNSGANVLTF